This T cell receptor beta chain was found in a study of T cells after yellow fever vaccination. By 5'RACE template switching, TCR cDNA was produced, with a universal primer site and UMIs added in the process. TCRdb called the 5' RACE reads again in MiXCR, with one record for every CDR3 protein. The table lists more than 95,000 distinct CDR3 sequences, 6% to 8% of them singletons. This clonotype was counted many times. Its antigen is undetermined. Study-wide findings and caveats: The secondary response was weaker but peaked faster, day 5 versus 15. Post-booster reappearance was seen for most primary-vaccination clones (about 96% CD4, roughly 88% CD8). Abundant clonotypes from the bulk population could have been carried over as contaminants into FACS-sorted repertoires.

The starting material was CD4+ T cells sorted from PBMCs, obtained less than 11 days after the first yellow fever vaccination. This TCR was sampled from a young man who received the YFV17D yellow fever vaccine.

The CDR3: CSAFSGGGDEQFF. In DNA, the CDR3 is TGCAGTGCCTTTTCGGGGGGAGGCGATGAGCAGTTCTTC. V and J are TRBV20-1 and TRBJ2-1; 7 bases are a match to TRBD2. The CDR3 has 13 amino acids. The V gene's germline CDR1 is DFQATT and CDR2 SNEGSKA (reference sequence). After removal of 6 bases from V and 8 bases from J, the junction contained 10 bases not matched to a gene.